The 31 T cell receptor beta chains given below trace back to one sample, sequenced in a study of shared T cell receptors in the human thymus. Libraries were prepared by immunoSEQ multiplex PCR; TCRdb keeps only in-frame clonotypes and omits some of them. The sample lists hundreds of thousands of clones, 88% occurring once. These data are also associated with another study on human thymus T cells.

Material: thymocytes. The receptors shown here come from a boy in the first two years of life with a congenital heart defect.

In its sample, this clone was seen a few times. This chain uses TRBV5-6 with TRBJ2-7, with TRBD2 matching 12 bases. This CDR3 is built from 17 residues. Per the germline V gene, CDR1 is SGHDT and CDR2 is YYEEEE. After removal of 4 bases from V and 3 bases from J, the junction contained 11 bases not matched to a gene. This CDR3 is CASSEYLAGGPLYEQYF. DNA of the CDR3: TGTGCCAGCAGCGAATACCTAGCGGGAGGGCCCCTCTACGAGCAGTACTTC.

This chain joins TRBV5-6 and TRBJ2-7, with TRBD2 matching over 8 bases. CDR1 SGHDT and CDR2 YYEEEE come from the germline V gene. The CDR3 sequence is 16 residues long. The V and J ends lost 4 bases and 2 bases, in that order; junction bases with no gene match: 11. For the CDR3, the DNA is TGTGCCAGCAGCCCCCGGCGGCGGGAGGCCCCCTACGAGCAGTACTTC. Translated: CASSPRRREAPYEQYF.

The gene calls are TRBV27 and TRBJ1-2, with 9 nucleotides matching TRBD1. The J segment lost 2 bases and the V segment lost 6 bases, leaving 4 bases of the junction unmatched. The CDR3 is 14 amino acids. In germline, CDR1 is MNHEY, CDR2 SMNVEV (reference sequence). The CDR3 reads CASRLGQGNYGYTF. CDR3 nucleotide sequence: TGTGCCAGCAGACTCGGACAGGGGAACTATGGCTACACCTTC.

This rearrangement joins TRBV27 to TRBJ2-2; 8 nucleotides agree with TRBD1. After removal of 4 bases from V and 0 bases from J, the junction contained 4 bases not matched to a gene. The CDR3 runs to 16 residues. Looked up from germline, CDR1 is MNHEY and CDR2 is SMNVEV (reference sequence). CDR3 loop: CASSSQGATNTGELFF. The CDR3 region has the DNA TGTGCCAGCAGTTCGCAGGGGGCGACGAACACCGGGGAGCTGTTTTTT.

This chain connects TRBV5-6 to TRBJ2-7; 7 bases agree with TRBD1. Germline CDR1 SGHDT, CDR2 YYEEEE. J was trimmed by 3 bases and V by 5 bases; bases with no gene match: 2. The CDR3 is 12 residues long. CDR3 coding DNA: TGTGCCAGCAGTCAGGGGGTCTACGAGCAGTACTTC. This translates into CASSQGVYEQYF.

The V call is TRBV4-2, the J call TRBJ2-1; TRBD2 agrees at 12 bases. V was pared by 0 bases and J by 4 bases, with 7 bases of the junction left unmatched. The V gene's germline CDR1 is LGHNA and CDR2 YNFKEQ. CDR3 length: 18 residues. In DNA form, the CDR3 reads TGTGCCAGCAGCCAAGATGACACGACTAGCGGGAGATACAATGAGCAGTTCTTC. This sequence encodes CASSQDDTTSGRYNEQFF.

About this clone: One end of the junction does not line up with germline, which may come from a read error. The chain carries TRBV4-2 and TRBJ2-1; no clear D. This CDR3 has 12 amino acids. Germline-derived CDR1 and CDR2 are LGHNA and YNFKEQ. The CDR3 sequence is CASSQDGFERFF. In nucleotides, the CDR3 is TGTGCCAGCAGCCAAGACGGGTTTGAGCGGTTCTTC.

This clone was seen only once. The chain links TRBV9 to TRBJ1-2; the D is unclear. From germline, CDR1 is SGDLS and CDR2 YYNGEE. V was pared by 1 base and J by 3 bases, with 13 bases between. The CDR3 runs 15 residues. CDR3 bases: TGTGCCAGCAGCGTACATTGCTGGGGAGACTATGGCTACACCTTC. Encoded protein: CASSVHCWGDYGYTF.

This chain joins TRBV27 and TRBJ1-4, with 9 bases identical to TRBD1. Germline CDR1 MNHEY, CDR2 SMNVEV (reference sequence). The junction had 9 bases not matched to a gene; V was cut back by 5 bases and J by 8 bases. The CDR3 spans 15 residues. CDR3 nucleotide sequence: TGTGCCAGCAGTATCGACAGGGGGGGTAGGGAAAAACTGTTTTTT. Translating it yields CASSIDRGGREKLFF.

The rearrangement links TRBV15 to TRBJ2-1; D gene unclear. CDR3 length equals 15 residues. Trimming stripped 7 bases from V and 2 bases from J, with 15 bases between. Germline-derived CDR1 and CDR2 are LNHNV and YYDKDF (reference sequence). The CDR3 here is CATILYRPPYNEQFF. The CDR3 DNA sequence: TGTGCCACCATCCTGTACAGACCCCCCTACAATGAGCAGTTCTTC.

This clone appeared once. This CDR3 is CASSIPSGYSNEQFF. The CDR3 nucleotides read TGTGCCAGTAGTATCCCTAGCGGCTACTCCAATGAGCAGTTCTTC. This chain connects TRBV19 to TRBJ2-1; 7 bases align to TRBD2. The V segment lost 3 bases and the J segment 6 bases; nucleotides outside the gene matches: 8. The CDR3 is 15 amino acids. From germline, CDR1 is LNHDA and CDR2 SQIVND (reference sequence).

Here the CDR3 DNA reads TGTGCCAGCAGTTACTCGGGTTTGCGGGACCCGGGGGAGCAGTACTTC. Amino acid sequence: CASSYSGLRDPGEQYF. The chain has TRBV6-5 and TRBJ2-7; a weak D match, TRBD2 (6 bases). Germline lookup yields CDR1 MNHEY and CDR2 SVGAGI. The CDR3 has 16 residues. V was clipped by 0 bases and J by 7 bases, with 19 bases between them.

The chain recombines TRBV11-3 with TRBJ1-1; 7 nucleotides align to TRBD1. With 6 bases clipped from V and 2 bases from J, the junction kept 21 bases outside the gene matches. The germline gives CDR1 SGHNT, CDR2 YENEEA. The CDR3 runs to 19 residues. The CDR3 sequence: CASSLIWTGGNRGNTEAFF. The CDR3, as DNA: TGTGCCAGCAGTCTGATTTGGACTGGCGGTAACAGGGGAAACACTGAAGCTTTCTTT.

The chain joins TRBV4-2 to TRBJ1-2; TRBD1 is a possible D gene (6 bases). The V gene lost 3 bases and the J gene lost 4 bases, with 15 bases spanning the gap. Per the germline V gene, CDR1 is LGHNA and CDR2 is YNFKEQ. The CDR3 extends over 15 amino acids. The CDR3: CASSQNRDRGYGYTF. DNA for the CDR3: TGTGCCAGCAGCCAGAACAGGGATCGCGGCTATGGCTACACCTTC.

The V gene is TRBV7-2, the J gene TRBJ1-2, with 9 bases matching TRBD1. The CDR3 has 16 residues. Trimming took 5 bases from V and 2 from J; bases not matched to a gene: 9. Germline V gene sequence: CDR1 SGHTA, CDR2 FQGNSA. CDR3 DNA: TGTGCCAGCAGCCCCCGGGGACAGGGCGGCAACTATGGCTACACCTTC. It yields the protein CASSPRGQGGNYGYTF.

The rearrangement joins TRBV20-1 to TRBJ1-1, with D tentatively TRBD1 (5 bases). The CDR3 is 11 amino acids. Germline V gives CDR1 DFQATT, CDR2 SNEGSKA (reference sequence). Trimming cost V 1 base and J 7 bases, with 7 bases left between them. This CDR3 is CSARGRGEAFF. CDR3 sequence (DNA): TGCAGTGCTAGAGGAAGGGGTGAAGCTTTCTTT.

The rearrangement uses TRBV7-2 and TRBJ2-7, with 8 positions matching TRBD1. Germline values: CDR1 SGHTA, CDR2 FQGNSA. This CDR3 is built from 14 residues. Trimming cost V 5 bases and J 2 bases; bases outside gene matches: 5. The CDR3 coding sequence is TGTGCCAGCAGCATGGACAGGGTCACCTACGAGCAGTACTTC. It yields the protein CASSMDRVTYEQYF.

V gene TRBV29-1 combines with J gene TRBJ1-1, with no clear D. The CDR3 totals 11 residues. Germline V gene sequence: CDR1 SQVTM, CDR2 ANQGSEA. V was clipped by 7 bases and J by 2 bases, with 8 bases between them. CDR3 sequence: CSARDNTEAFF. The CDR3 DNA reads TGCAGCGCCCGAGATAACACTGAAGCTTTCTTT.

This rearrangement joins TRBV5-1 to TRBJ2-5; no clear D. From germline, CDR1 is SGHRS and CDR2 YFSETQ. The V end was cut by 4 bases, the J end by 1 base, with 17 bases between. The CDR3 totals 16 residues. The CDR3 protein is CASSLPLAGIQETQYF. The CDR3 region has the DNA TGCGCCAGCAGCCTGCCCCTTGCAGGCATCCAAGAGACCCAGTACTTC. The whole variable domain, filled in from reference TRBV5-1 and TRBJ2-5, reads KAGVTQTPRYLIKTRGQQVTLSCSPISGHRSVSWYQQTPGQGLQFLFEYFSETQRNKGNFPGRFSGRQFSNSRSEMNVSTLELGDSALYLCASSLPLAGIQETQYFGPGTRLLVL.

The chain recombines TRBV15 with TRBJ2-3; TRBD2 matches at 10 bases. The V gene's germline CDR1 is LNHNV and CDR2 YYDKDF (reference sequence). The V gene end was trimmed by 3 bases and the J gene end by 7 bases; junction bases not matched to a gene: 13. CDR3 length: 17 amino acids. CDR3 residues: CATSSRPGTSASYTQYF. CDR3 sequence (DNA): TGTGCCACCAGCAGCCGACCCGGGACTAGCGCCTCATATACGCAGTATTTT.

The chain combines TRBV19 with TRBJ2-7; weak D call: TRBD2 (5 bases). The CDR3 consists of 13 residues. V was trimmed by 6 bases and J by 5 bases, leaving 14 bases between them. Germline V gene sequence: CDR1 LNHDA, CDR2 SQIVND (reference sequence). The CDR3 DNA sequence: TGTGCCAGTAGCCCGGGGTATTTTGACGAGCAGTACTTC. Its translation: CASSPGYFDEQYF.

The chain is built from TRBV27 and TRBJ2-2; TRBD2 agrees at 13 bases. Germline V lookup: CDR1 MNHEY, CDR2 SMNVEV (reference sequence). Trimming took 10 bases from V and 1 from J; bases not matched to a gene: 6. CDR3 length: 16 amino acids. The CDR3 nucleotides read TGTGCCACCGGACTAGCGGGAGTTGAGAACACCGGGGAGCTGTTTTTT. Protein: CATGLAGVENTGELFF.

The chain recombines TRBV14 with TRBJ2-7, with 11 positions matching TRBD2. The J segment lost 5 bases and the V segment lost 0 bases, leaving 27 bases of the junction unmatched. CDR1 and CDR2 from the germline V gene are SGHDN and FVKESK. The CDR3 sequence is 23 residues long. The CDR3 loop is CASSQDGRDSGLAGGKIRDEQYF. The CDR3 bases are TGTGCCAGCAGCCAAGATGGAAGGGACTCGGGCTTAGCGGGAGGGAAAATAAGGGACGAGCAGTACTTC.

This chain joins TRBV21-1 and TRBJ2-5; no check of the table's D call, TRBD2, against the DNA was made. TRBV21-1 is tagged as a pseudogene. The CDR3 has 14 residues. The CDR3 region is CASSKELAGETQYF. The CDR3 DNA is TGTGCCAGCAGCAAAGAACTAGCGGGCGAGACCCAGTACTTC.

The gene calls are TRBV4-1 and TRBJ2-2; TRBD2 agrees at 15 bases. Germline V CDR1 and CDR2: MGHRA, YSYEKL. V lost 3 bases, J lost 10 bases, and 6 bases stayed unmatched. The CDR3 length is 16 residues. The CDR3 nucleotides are TGCGCCAGCAGCCACGGACTAGCGGGAGGGCGTGAGGAGCTGTTTTTT. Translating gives CASSHGLAGGREELFF.

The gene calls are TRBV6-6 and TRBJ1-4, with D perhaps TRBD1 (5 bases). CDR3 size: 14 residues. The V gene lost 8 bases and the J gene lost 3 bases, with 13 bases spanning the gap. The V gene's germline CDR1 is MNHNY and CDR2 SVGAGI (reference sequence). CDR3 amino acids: CASGQGRSNEKLFF. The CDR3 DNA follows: TGTGCCAGCGGGCAGGGCCGCTCTAATGAAAAACTGTTTTTT.

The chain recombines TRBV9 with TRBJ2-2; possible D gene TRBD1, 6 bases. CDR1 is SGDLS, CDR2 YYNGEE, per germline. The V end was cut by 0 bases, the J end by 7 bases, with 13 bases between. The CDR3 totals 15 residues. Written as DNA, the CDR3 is TGTGCCAGCAGCGTAGCTGGGGGCGAGGGCGGGGAGCTGTTTTTT. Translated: CASSVAGGEGGELFF.

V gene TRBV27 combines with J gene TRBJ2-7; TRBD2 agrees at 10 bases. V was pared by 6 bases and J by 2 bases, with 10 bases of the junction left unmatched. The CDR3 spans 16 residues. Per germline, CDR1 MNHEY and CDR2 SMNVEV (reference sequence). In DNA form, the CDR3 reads TGTGCCAGCAGCAACTTAGCGGGGGGAGGGACCTACGAGCAGTACTTC. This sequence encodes CASSNLAGGGTYEQYF.

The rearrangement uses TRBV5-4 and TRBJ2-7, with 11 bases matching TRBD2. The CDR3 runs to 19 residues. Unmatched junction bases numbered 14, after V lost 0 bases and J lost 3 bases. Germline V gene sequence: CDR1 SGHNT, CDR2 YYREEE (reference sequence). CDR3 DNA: TGTGCCAGCAGCTTGGAGGTGGGGCTAGCGGGAGGAGCCGACTACGAGCAGTACTTC. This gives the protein CASSLEVGLAGGADYEQYF. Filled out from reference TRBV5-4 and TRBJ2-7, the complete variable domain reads ETGVTQSPTHLIKTRGQQVTLRCSSQSGHNTVSWYQQALGQGPQFIFQYYREEENGRGNFPPRFSGLQFPNYSSELNVNALELDDSALYLCASSLEVGLAGGADYEQYFGPGTRLTVT.

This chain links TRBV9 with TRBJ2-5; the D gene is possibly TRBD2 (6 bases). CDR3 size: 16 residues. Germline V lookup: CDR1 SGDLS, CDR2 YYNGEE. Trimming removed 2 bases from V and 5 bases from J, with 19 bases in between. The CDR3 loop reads CASSVRGSRPSETQYF. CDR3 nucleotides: TGTGCCAGCAGCGTCCGGGGGAGTAGGCCCTCGGAGACCCAGTACTTC.

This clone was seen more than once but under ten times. As DNA, the CDR3 is TGCGCCAGCAGCCGCCACGACAGGGGCGTCTCTGGAAACACCATATATTTT. This codes for CASSRHDRGVSGNTIYF. The V gene is TRBV4-3, the J gene TRBJ1-3; 8 nucleotides line up with TRBD1. This CDR3 contains 17 residues. Unmatched junction bases numbered 8, after V lost 4 bases and J lost 0 bases. Germline V gives CDR1 LGHNA, CDR2 YSLEER.